The 31 T cell receptor beta chains reported below all come from one sample, sequenced in a study of human T cells and chemical hapten exposure. MiXCR was run by TCRdb on the RACE reads, yielding one entry per CDR3 protein. In the table there are roughly 89,000 distinct CDR3 sequences, about a tenth of which are singletons. The sample's time point: patch test 3, about 24 weeks after DPC sensitization. Treatment of the sample: therapeutic diphenylcyclopropenone sensitization with weekly scalp DPC. Sequences were derived from whole blood, sampled in connection with sensitization to the hapten diphenylcyclopropenone (DPC). These receptors were collected from a woman aged 25-40 years with alopecia areata. Some clones in this sample may be carry-over from other donors' samples.

The chain is built from TRBV20-1 and TRBJ2-1; no clear D gene. The ends were cut back, 6 bases at V and 8 bases at J, with 17 bases in the middle. Germline V gene data show CDR1 as DFQATT and CDR2 as SNEGSKA (reference sequence). This CDR3 contains 13 residues. DNA for the CDR3: TGCAGTGCCAACCGAGATCGGGTCTATGAGCAGTTCTTC. Translating it yields CSANRDRVYEQFF.

The CDR3 sequence is CSAGGATDTQYF. The CDR3, as DNA: TGCAGCGCAGGAGGGGCCACAGATACGCAGTATTTT. This chain joins TRBV29-1 and TRBJ2-3; TRBD2 might be the D (6 bases). The CDR3 is 12 amino acids. CDR1 and CDR2 from the germline V gene are SQVTM and ANQGSEA. V gave up 7 bases and J gave up 2 bases, with 10 bases separating them.

This clonotype was found a few times. This chain joins TRBV6-5 and TRBJ1-2; D unclear. CDR3 length: 15 residues. Germline CDR1 reads MNHEY; CDR2 reads SVGAGI. Trimming pared 2 bases from V and 6 bases from J, leaving 16 bases between. As DNA, the CDR3 is TGTGCCAGCAGTTACACTATCAACGATGCGCATGGCTACACCTTC. Translation: CASSYTINDAHGYTF.

This clonotype was seen at least ten times. This chain joins TRBV20-1 and TRBJ2-5, with D perhaps TRBD1 (6 bases). Germline V gene lookup returns CDR1 DFQATT and CDR2 SNEGSKA (reference sequence). CDR3 length: 14 amino acids. Between the trimmed V and J ends, which lost 4 bases and 2 bases, there was a span of 14 bases. CDR3 residues: CSANNQGIQETQYF. CDR3 nucleotide sequence: TGCAGTGCTAATAACCAGGGGATTCAAGAGACCCAGTACTTC.

The V call is TRBV7-2, the J call TRBJ1-1, with D perhaps TRBD1 (6 bases). The CDR3 runs 14 residues. V was cut by 5 bases and J by 3 bases, with 13 bases left in between. The germline gives CDR1 SGHTA, CDR2 FQGNSA. The CDR3 sequence is CASSQGILDTEAFF. CDR3 coding DNA: TGTGCCAGCAGCCAGGGGATCCTCGACACTGAAGCTTTCTTT. Using reference TRBV7-2 and TRBJ1-1 for the parts outside the CDR3, the full variable domain is GAGVSQSPSNKVTEKGKDVELRCDPISGHTALYWYRQSLGQGLEFLIYFQGNSAPDKSGLPSDRFSAERTGGSVSTLTIQRTQQEDSAVYLCASSQGILDTEAFFGQGTRLTVV.

This clonotype was counted a few times. V gene TRBV29-1 combines with J gene TRBJ1-1; unclear D gene. The CDR3 consists of 12 residues. CDR1 is SQVTM, CDR2 ANQGSEA, per germline. Trimming pared 7 bases from V and 0 bases from J, leaving 9 bases between. This CDR3 reads CSAGNMNTEAFF. The DNA for the CDR3 is TGCAGCGCCGGAAACATGAACACTGAAGCTTTCTTT.

The CDR3 DNA reads TGTGCCAGCAACGACAGGACAGGGAAGGGAAACACCATATATTTT. Protein: CASNDRTGKGNTIYF. V is TRBV12-3 or TRBV12-4 and J is TRBJ1-3; 8 positions match TRBD1. V shed 7 bases, J shed 4 bases, and the junction held 9 bases outside the gene matches. CDR3 size: 15 residues.

This clonotype was found many times. V usage is TRBV11-2 and J usage is TRBJ2-7, with TRBD1 as a possible D gene (5 bases). V was trimmed by 1 base and J by 3 bases, leaving 13 bases between them. CDR3 length: 15 amino acids. Per germline, CDR1 SGHAT and CDR2 FQNNGV. The CDR3 DNA reads TGTGCCAGCAGCTTAGCCCCAGGGCCCCGCTACGAGCAGTACTTC. Residues: CASSLAPGPRYEQYF.

This clonotype was seen a handful of times. The gene calls are TRBV28 and TRBJ2-1; the D gene is possibly TRBD1 (5 bases). The germline gives CDR1 MDHEN, CDR2 SYDVKM. V shed 3 bases and J shed 4 bases, with 10 bases lying between them. This CDR3 comprises 14 residues. DNA for the CDR3: TGTGCCAGCAGTTTTGTGGGGCAGTACAATGAGCAGTTCTTC. This codes for CASSFVGQYNEQFF.

The chain is built from TRBV28 and TRBJ2-1, with D maybe TRBD1 (6 bases). Between the trimmed V and J ends, which lost 6 bases and 15 bases, there was a span of 15 bases. The CDR3 totals 11 residues. Germline values: CDR1 MDHEN, CDR2 SYDVKM. The CDR3 loop reads CASSHREFRFF. CDR3 DNA: TGTGCCAGCAGCCACAGGGAGTTTCGGTTCTTC.

This clonotype was observed a few times. The V gene is TRBV30, the J gene TRBJ1-3; D ambiguous. Trimming removed 3 bases from V and 0 bases from J, with 9 bases in between. The CDR3 contains 14 residues. Germline CDR1 and CDR2: GTSNPN and SVGIG (reference sequence). The CDR3 DNA follows: TGTGCCTGGAGGGGCTCCAGCTCTGGAAACACCATATATTTT. It is translated as CAWRGSSSGNTIYF.

The V and J genes are TRBV3-1 and TRBJ1-6, with D possibly TRBD1 on 6 matching bases. The CDR3 runs to 15 residues. V dropped 1 base and J dropped 7 bases, with 11 bases sitting between them. Per germline, CDR1 LGHDT and CDR2 YNNKEL (reference sequence). The CDR3: CASSQVGGRNSPLHF. The CDR3 DNA reads as TGTGCCAGCAGCCAAGTCGGGGGCAGGAATTCACCCCTCCACTTT. The full variable domain, completed using reference TRBV3-1 and TRBJ1-6, is DTAVSQTPKYLVTQMGNDKSIKCEQNLGHDTMYWYKQDSKKFLKIMFSYNNKELIINETVPNRFSPKSPDKAHLNLHINSLELGDSAVYFCASSQVGGRNSPLHFGNGTRLTVT.

There are many counts of this clonotype. The V gene is TRBV12-3 or TRBV12-4, the J gene TRBJ2-7; TRBD2 matches at 7 bases. V lost 5 bases to trimming and J lost 2 bases; unmatched junction nucleotides: 9. CDR3 size: 15 residues. The DNA for the CDR3 is TGTGCCAGCAGTCCCAGGAGCGGGACCGCCTACGAGCAGTACTTC. Its protein product is CASSPRSGTAYEQYF.

This clonotype was observed many times. V gene TRBV7-6 combines with J gene TRBJ2-3; 10 bases line up with TRBD2. The CDR3 has 16 residues. From germline, CDR1 is SGHVS and CDR2 FNYEAQ. The J segment lost 4 bases and the V segment lost 1 base, leaving 5 bases of the junction unmatched. The CDR3 bases are TGTGCCAGCAGCTTAGATAGAGCGGGAGGGCCAGATACGCAGTATTTT. Encoded protein: CASSLDRAGGPDTQYF.

The chain couples TRBV7-2 to TRBJ1-5; unclear D gene. The CDR3 has 13 residues. Trimming took off 6 bases at V and 4 bases at J, with 10 bases between the two ends. CDR1 and CDR2 (germline): SGHTA, FQGNSA. The CDR3 region has the DNA TGTGCCAGCAGTCAATCGACAAATCAGCCCCAGCATTTT. It encodes CASSQSTNQPQHF.

At least ten counts were recorded for this clonotype. V gene TRBV27 combines with J gene TRBJ1-2; 9 bases agree with TRBD1. The germline V gene encodes CDR1 MNHEY and CDR2 SMNVEV (reference sequence). The ends lost 2 bases at V and 5 bases at J; junction bases unmatched: 6. The CDR3 has 15 residues. CDR3 residues: CASSLKTGGAYGYTF. The CDR3 DNA is TGTGCCAGCAGTTTAAAAACAGGGGGCGCTTATGGCTACACCTTC.

This clonotype was recorded once. This chain links TRBV28 with TRBJ2-3; D unclear. The ends were cut back, 5 bases at V and 2 bases at J, with 5 bases in the middle. The germline V gene has CDR1 MDHEN and CDR2 SYDVKM. CDR3 length equals 12 residues. The chain's CDR3 is CASSRTTDTQYF. CDR3 DNA sequence: TGTGCCAGCAGTAGGACCACAGATACGCAGTATTTT.

This clonotype was picked up a small number of times. The rearrangement uses TRBV5-1 and TRBJ2-1, with 10 bases that match TRBD2. The junction had 9 bases not matched to a gene; V was cut back by 0 bases and J by 9 bases. This CDR3 is built from 16 residues. CDR1 and CDR2 from the germline V gene are SGHRS and YFSETQ. The CDR3 spells CASSLGLAGDIGEQFF. The CDR3 DNA sequence: TGCGCCAGCAGCTTGGGGCTAGCGGGAGATATCGGTGAGCAGTTCTTC.

This clonotype was seen only a few times. This chain connects TRBV9 to TRBJ2-4; 7 bases map to TRBD2. Germline V gene sequence: CDR1 SGDLS, CDR2 YYNGEE. J gave up 8 bases and V 2 bases, and 10 bases lay outside the gene matches. The CDR3 loop spans 15 amino acids. The CDR3 coding sequence is TGTGCCAGCAGCGTGACTAGCAGGAGATTTGACATTCAGTACTTC. Its protein product is CASSVTSRRFDIQYF.

This sequence joins TRBV2 and TRBJ1-1; no firm D call. This CDR3 spans 13 amino acids. Germline lookup yields CDR1 SNHLY and CDR2 FYNNEI. With 0 bases removed from V and 3 bases from J, the gap between germline ends came to 5 bases. In nucleotides, the CDR3 is TGTGCCAGCAGTGAAGCACAATACACTGAAGCTTTCTTT. This sequence encodes CASSEAQYTEAFF.

This clonotype occurred a few times. V and J are TRBV30 and TRBJ2-3; D remains unclear. CDR3 length: 14 amino acids. Germline values: CDR1 GTSNPN, CDR2 SVGIG (reference sequence). The germline V and J ends were trimmed by 0 bases and 0 bases, with 7 bases remaining between them. CDR3 bases: TGTGCCTGGAGTGTAGGCGGCAGCACAGATACGCAGTATTTT. Its translation: CAWSVGGSTDTQYF.

This clonotype appeared many times. The V and J genes are TRBV12-3 or TRBV12-4 and TRBJ2-1; D uncertain. The CDR3 runs 14 residues. V dropped 6 bases and J dropped 0 bases, with 9 bases sitting between them. CDR3 amino acids: CASSPLSSYNEQFF. The CDR3 DNA is TGTGCCAGCAGCCCACTTAGCTCCTACAATGAGCAGTTCTTC.

The sample holds many counts of this clonotype. The chain combines TRBV21-1 with TRBJ2-3; no DNA check was done on the table's D call, TRBD1. TRBV21-1 is recorded as a pseudogene. The CDR3 is 15 amino acids. CDR3 nucleotides: TGTGCCAGCAGCAAAGAGGGGCAGAGCACAGATACGCAGTATTTT. It yields the protein CASSKEGQSTDTQYF.

This clonotype was seen at least ten times. The chain joins TRBV2 to TRBJ1-5, with TRBD1 matching over 8 bases. Germline loops: CDR1 SNHLY, CDR2 FYNNEI. The length of the CDR3 is 15 residues. Trimming cost V 6 bases and J 4 bases; bases outside gene matches: 8. Here the CDR3 reads CASRFRTGRNQPQHF. CDR3 nucleotide sequence: TGTGCCAGCAGGTTCCGGACAGGGCGAAATCAGCCCCAGCATTTT.

Many counts were recorded for this clonotype. V and J are TRBV18 and TRBJ1-5; 10 nucleotides agree with TRBD1. V dropped 2 bases and J dropped 7; count of bases not matched to a gene: 5. This CDR3 is 15 amino acids long. Germline loops: CDR1 KGHSH, CDR2 LQKENI. The CDR3, as DNA: TGTGCCAGCTCACCAACCGGGACAGGGGTCCAGCCCCAGCATTTT. It is translated as CASSPTGTGVQPQHF.

The chain carries TRBV6-5 and TRBJ2-7; TRBD1 agrees at 10 bases. V lost 6 bases, J lost 0 bases, and 5 bases stayed unmatched. CDR1 is MNHEY and CDR2 is SVGAGI in the germline V gene. The CDR3 covers 15 residues. The chain's CDR3 is CASSRGDRGSYEQYV. The CDR3 nucleotides are TGTGCCAGCAGCAGGGGGGACAGGGGCTCCTACGAGCAGTACGTC.

The chain combines TRBV20-1 with TRBJ2-4; 7 nucleotides match TRBD2. There are 16 residues in the CDR3. CDR1 is DFQATT, CDR2 SNEGSKA, per germline (reference sequence). V dropped 0 bases and J dropped 9; count of bases not matched to a gene: 14. CDR3: CSARDPAGTPGGIQYF. The CDR3, as DNA: TGCAGTGCTAGAGATCCAGCGGGAACCCCTGGGGGCATTCAGTACTTC.

This clonotype was recorded many times. This chain joins TRBV28 and TRBJ2-7; D is possibly TRBD2 (6 bases). The CDR3 length is 14 residues. CDR1 and CDR2 (germline): MDHEN, SYDVKM. V shed 8 bases and J shed 0 bases, with 14 bases lying between them. The chain's CDR3 is CASLEVGGSYEQYF. Here the CDR3 DNA reads TGTGCCAGCCTAGAGGTCGGGGGCTCCTACGAGCAGTACTTC.

This clonotype appeared many times. The chain recombines TRBV6-5 with TRBJ1-2; 7 bases map to TRBD1. The CDR3 is 11 residues long. With V trimmed by 5 bases and J by 10 bases, 4 bases remained unmatched. CDR1 MNHEY and CDR2 SVGAGI come from the germline V gene. Written as DNA, the CDR3 is TGTGCCAGCAGTGACAGGGCCTACTACACCTTC. Protein sequence: CASSDRAYYTF.

This clonotype was seen at least ten times. The rearrangement joins TRBV7-8 to TRBJ2-7; D is undetermined. CDR1 and CDR2 (germline): SGHVS, FQNEAQ. The CDR3 has 14 amino acids. Trimming took off 2 bases at V and 0 bases at J, with 8 bases between the two ends. The CDR3 reads CASSLFGHSYEQYV. The CDR3 DNA follows: TGTGCCAGCAGCTTATTCGGCCACTCCTACGAGCAGTACGTC.

This clonotype occurred many times. The chain is built from TRBV20-1 and TRBJ2-7; D perhaps matches TRBD1 (6 bases). V was clipped by 1 base and J by 2 bases, with 15 bases between them. The CDR3 has 15 amino acids. Germline-derived CDR1 and CDR2 are DFQATT and SNEGSKA (reference sequence). CDR3 in DNA: TGCAGTGCTAGAGGGGAACAGGGTAAAGCCTACGAGCAGTACTTC. Translating gives CSARGEQGKAYEQYF.